This T cell receptor (beta chain) was retrieved from a study of blood T cell repertoires in COVID-19. Study background: Samples of COVID-19 (acute and convalescent) were obtained from the United States, Italy and Spain. T cells, B-cell-depleted T cells, or PBMCs supplied cDNA or gDNA.

CDR1 SGHKS and CDR2 YYEKEE come from the germline V gene (reference sequence). Trimming stripped 0 bases from V and 2 bases from J, with 12 bases between. This CDR3 has 16 residues. As originally analysed: Reference gene primer amplification in the assay estimated nucleated cell counts. Assay used: immunoSEQ multiplex PCR; TCRdb lists only in-frame clones, some missing. D and trimming come from the DNA, and the V and J calls and clone size come from that table. The sample yields around 380,000 clones, about four fifths seen once. The clonotype originates from a human donor with acute or convalescent COVID-19. The donor label of this sample is uncertain. The V call is TRBV5-5, the J call TRBJ1-3, with D maybe TRBD1 (5 bases). Material for sequencing was peripheral blood. The CDR3 DNA reads TGTGCCAGCAGCTTGGTATGGCCGGGGGCTGGAAACACCATATATTTT. Translating it yields CASSLVWPGAGNTIYF.